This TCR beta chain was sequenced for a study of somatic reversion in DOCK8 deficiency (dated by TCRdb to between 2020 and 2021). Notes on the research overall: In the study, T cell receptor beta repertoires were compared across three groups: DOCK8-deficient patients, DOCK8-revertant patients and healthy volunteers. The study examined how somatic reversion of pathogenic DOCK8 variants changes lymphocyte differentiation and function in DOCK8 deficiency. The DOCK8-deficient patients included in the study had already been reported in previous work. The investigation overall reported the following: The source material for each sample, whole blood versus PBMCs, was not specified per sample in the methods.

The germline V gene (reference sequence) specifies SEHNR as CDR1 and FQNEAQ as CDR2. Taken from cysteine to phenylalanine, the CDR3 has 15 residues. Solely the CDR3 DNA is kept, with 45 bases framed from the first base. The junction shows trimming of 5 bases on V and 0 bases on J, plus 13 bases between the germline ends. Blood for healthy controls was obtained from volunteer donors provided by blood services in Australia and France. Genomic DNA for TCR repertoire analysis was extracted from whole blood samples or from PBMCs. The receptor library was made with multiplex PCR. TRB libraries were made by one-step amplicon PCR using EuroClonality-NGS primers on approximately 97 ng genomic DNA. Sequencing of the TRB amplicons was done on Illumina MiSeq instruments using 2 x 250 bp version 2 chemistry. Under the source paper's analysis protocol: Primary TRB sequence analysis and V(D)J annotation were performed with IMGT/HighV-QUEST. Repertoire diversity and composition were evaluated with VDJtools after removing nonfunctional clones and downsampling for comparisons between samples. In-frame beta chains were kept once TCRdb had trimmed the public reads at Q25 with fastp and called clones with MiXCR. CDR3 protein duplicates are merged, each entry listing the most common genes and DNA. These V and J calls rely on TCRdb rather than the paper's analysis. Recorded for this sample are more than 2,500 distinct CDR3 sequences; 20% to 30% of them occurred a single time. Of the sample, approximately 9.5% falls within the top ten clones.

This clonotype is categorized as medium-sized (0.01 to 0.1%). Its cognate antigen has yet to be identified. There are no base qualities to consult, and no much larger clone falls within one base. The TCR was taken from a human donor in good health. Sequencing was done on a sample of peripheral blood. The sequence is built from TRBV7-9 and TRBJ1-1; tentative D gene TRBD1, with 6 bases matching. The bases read TGTGCCAGCAGCCCGCCACAGGGCTTGAACACTGAAGCTTTCTTT. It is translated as CASSPPQGLNTEAFF.